This T cell receptor beta chain was observed in a study of Tregs in tolerant kidney transplant recipients. General study findings and limits: The small number of patients limits these findings pending further validation.

This CDR3 comprises 12 residues. Trimming stripped 4 bases from V and 6 bases from J, with 10 bases between. Germline CDR1 reads SGHAT; CDR2 reads FQNNGV. Turning to this clone: Its target is not known.

Unstimulated Tregs (CD4+CD25+CD127-) and CD4+CD25- non-Tregs were sorted from PBMCs. This table comes from immunoSEQ multiplex PCR, and its TCRdb copy is limited to in-frame clones, with some not included. The data contain around 98,000 clones, 90% to 95% of them singletons. The rearrangement joins TRBV11-2 to TRBJ2-7; possible D gene TRBD1, 5 bases. This sample comprised CD4+ T cells from blood, obtained before the transplant. The TCR sequence derives from a human donor who received a combined kidney and bone marrow transplant. CDR3 residues: CASSSSGIEQYF. As DNA, the CDR3 is TGTGCCAGCAGCTCCTCAGGGATCGAGCAGTACTTC. Supplemented by reference TRBV11-2 and TRBJ2-7, the full variable domain reads EAGVAQSPRYKIIEKRQSVAFWCNPISGHATLYWYQQILGQGPKLLIQFQNNGVVDDSQLPKDRFSAERLKGVDSTLKIQPAKLEDSAVYLCASSSSGIEQYFGPGTRLTVT.